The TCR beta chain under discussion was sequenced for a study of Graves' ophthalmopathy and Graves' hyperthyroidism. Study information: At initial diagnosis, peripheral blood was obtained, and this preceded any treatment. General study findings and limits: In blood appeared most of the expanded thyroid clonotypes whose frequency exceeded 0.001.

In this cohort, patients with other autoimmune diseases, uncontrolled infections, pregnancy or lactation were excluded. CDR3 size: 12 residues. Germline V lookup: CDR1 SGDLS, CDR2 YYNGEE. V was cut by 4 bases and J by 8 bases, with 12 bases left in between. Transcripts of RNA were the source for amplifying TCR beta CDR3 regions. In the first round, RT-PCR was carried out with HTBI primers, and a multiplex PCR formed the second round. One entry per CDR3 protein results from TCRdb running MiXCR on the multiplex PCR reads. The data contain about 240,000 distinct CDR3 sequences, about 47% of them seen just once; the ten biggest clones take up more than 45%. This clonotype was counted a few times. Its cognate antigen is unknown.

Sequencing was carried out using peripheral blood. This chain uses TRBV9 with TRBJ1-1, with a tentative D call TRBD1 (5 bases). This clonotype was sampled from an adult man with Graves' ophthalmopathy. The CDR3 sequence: CASSMSGGEAFF. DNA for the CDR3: TGTGCCAGCAGCATGAGTGGGGGGGAAGCTTTCTTT.